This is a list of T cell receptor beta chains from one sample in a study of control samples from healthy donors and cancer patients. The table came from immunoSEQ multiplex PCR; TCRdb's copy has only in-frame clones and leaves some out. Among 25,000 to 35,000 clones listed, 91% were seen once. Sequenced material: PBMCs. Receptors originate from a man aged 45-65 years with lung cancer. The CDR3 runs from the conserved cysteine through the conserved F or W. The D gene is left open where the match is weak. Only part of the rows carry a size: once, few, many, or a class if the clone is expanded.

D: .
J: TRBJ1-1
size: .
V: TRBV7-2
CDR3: CASNRPGEGTEAFF
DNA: TGTGCCAGCAATCGACCAGGGGAGGGCACTGAAGCTTTCTTT

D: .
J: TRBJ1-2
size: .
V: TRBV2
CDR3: CASSGQGLDGYTF
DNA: TGTGCCAGCAGTGGGCAGGGTTTGGACGGCTACACCTTC

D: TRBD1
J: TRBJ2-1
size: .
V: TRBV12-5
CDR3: CASGLVEGAFSYYNEQFF
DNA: TGTGCTAGTGGTTTGGTAGAGGGGGCCTTCAGCTACTACAATGAGCAGTTCTTC

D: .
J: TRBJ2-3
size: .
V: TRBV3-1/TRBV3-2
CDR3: CASSQDGGGDTQYF
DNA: TGTGCCAGCAGCCAAGATGGTGGGGGAGATACGCAGTATTTT

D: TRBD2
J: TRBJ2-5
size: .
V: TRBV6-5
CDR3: CASSYSKGGGGETQYF
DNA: TGTGCCAGCAGTTACTCGAAGGGCGGGGGAGGTGAGACCCAGTACTTC

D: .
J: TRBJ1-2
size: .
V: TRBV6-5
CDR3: CASKRGNYGYTF
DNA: TGTGCCAGCAAGCGGGGAAACTATGGCTACACCTTC

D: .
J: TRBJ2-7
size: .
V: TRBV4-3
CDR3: CASSQLLGPPGGEQYF
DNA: TGCGCCAGCAGCCAACTACTCGGACCCCCGGGCGGCGAGCAGTACTTC

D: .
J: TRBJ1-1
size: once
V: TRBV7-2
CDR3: CASSLTVAFF
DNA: TGTGCCAGCAGCTTAACGGTCGCTTTCTTT

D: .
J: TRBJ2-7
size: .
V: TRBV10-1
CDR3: CASSDHTYEQYF
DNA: TGCGCCAGCAGTGACCATACCTACGAGCAGTACTTC

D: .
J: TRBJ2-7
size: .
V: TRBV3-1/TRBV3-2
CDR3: CASSQIKTVPAFYEQYF
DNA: TGTGCCAGCAGCCAAATAAAGACAGTCCCGGCCTTCTACGAGCAGTACTTC